The 24 T cell receptor beta chains below all came from one sample that was sequenced in a study of control samples from healthy donors and cancer patients. Clones were sequenced by immunoSEQ multiplex PCR, and TCRdb holds only the in-frame ones, with some missing. The profile shows roughly 170,000 clones, approximately 92% of them singletons. The specimen was blood. Receptor source: an older woman in good health.

The genes are TRBV5-6 and TRBJ2-5; D might be TRBD1 (6 bases). The CDR3 extends over 14 amino acids. From germline, CDR1 is SGHDT and CDR2 YYEEEE. Deletions cut 3 bases from V and 2 bases from J, with 11 bases between. The CDR3 loop is CASSYRDIQETQYF. CDR3 DNA sequence: TGTGCCAGCAGCTACCGGGACATTCAAGAGACCCAGTACTTC. The full variable domain, rest sourced from reference TRBV5-6 and TRBJ2-5, is DAGVTQSPTHLIKTRGQQVTLRCSPKSGHDTVSWYQQALGQGPQFIFQYYEEEERQRGNFPDRFSGHQFPNYSSELNVNALLLGDSALYLCASSYRDIQETQYFGPGTRLLVL.

This rearrangement joins TRBV5-5 to TRBJ1-2; D not resolved. Germline CDR1 is SGHKS and CDR2 is YYEKEE (reference sequence). V shed 2 bases and J shed 2 bases, with 4 bases lying between them. CDR3 length equals 12 residues. CDR3: CASSFDNYGYTF. In DNA form, the CDR3 reads TGTGCCAGCAGCTTCGACAACTATGGCTACACCTTC.

This clone was detected only once. The CDR3 sequence: CASSERGEGEKLFF. CDR3 in DNA: TGCGCCAGCAGCGAGAGGGGGGAAGGAGAAAAACTGTTTTTT. J is TRBJ1-4 and V is TRBV5-1; D possibly corresponds to TRBD1 (6 bases). Trimming cost V 4 bases and J 8 bases, with 15 bases left between them. CDR3 length: 14 residues. CDR1 and CDR2 from the germline V gene are SGHRS and YFSETQ.

The chain links TRBV18 to TRBJ1-5; a possible D gene is TRBD1 (6 bases). The CDR3 extends over 14 amino acids. The germline V and J ends were trimmed by 3 bases and 2 bases, with 8 bases remaining between them. Germline CDR1 and CDR2: KGHSH and LQKENI. The CDR3 nucleotides are TGTGCCAGCTCACCGAACAGGGGCAATCAGCCCCAGCATTTT. Translated, it gives CASSPNRGNQPQHF.

CDR3 amino acids: CASRSGGGYYGYTF. The CDR3 coding sequence is TGTGCCAGCAGGTCGGGCGGCGGCTACTATGGCTACACCTTC. This rearrangement joins TRBV27 to TRBJ1-2; D remains unclear. The germline V gene has CDR1 MNHEY and CDR2 SMNVEV (reference sequence). V was cut by 6 bases and J by 3 bases, with 14 bases left in between. The CDR3 extends over 14 amino acids.

This chain uses TRBV14 with TRBJ1-2; D not resolved. The germline V gene encodes CDR1 SGHDN and CDR2 FVKESK. Between the trimmed V and J ends, which lost 0 bases and 4 bases, there was a span of 6 bases. The CDR3 is 13 amino acids. CDR3 residues: CASSQDQLYGYTF. CDR3 nucleotide sequence: TGTGCCAGCAGCCAAGATCAGCTCTATGGCTACACCTTC.

The gene calls are TRBV5-4 and TRBJ1-2; a possible D gene is TRBD1 (6 bases). V shed 0 bases and J shed 3 bases, with 15 bases lying between them. The CDR3 loop spans 16 amino acids. From germline, CDR1 is SGHNT and CDR2 YYREEE (reference sequence). The CDR3 nucleotides read TGTGCCAGCAGCTTGGCGCGGGTCAGGGGCTACTATGGCTACACCTTC. Its protein product is CASSLARVRGYYGYTF.

The genes are TRBV5-1 and TRBJ1-5; no firm D call. CDR1 and CDR2 from the germline V gene are SGHRS and YFSETQ. This CDR3 is built from 16 residues. Trimming took 5 bases from V and 0 from J, leaving 15 bases between them. The CDR3 loop reads CASSTGHGDSNQPQHF. CDR3 bases: TGCGCCAGCAGTACCGGGCACGGGGATAGCAATCAGCCCCAGCATTTT.

The V gene is TRBV11-3, the J gene TRBJ2-1; a weak D match, TRBD2 (8 bases). The CDR3 spans 17 residues. V was pared by 0 bases and J by 5 bases, with 17 bases between. Germline V gene data show CDR1 as SGHNT and CDR2 as YENEEA. CDR3 region: CASSLEGQRGTNNEQFF. In DNA form, the CDR3 reads TGTGCCAGCAGCTTAGAGGGACAGCGGGGGACCAACAATGAGCAGTTCTTC.

V is TRBV24-1 and J is TRBJ2-7; 8 bases fit TRBD1. Germline assignment: CDR1 KGHDR and CDR2 SFDVKD. J was trimmed by 6 bases and V by 3 bases; bases with no gene match: 0. The CDR3 is made up of 12 amino acids. The CDR3 loop reads CATSDDRGEQYF. In DNA form, the CDR3 reads TGTGCCACCAGTGATGACAGGGGCGAGCAGTACTTC.

The chain has TRBV19 and TRBJ1-3; 7 nucleotides match TRBD1. Germline CDR1 is LNHDA and CDR2 is SQIVND (reference sequence). V trimming: 8 bases; J trimming: 0 bases; junction bases outside the gene matches: 13. CDR3 length: 17 amino acids. The CDR3 region is CASGLTGQLLSGNTIYF. The CDR3, as DNA: TGTGCCAGTGGTCTAACGGGACAGCTTCTCTCTGGAAACACCATATATTTT.

The CDR3 DNA reads TGTGCCAGCAGCGTTAGACCTCAGGGGAACACTGAAGCTTTCTTT. It specifies CASSVRPQGNTEAFF. The chain has TRBV9 and TRBJ1-1, with D perhaps matching TRBD1 (5 bases). Germline CDR1 reads SGDLS; CDR2 reads YYNGEE. The CDR3 runs to 15 residues. V dropped 2 bases and J dropped 1 base, with 12 bases sitting between them.

J is TRBJ1-5 and V is TRBV18, with 10 bases matching TRBD1. The germline CDR1 and CDR2 sequences are KGHSH and LQKENI. Trimming took 3 bases from V and 4 from J; bases not matched to a gene: 9. There are 17 residues in the CDR3. The CDR3: CASSPSGTGVTNQPQHF. As DNA, the CDR3 is TGTGCCAGCTCACCTTCCGGGACAGGGGTTACGAATCAGCCCCAGCATTTT.

V and J are TRBV5-8 and TRBJ1-2; TRBD1 matches at 7 bases. The ends lost 0 bases at V and 0 bases at J; junction bases unmatched: 5. Germline V gene lookup returns CDR1 SGHTS and CDR2 YDEGEE. This CDR3 has 16 residues. The CDR3 region has the DNA TGTGCCAGCAGCTTGGCCGGGACAGCGACTAACTATGGCTACACCTTC. It encodes CASSLAGTATNYGYTF.

The chain is built from TRBV27 and TRBJ1-2, with 11 bases lining up with TRBD1. This CDR3 is built from 14 residues. Germline trimming cut 6 bases from V and 6 bases from J; bases unmatched to any gene: 6. CDR1 and CDR2 from the germline V gene are MNHEY and SMNVEV (reference sequence). CDR3 DNA: TGTGCCAGCAGAATGGGACAGGGGGGCAATGGCTACACCTTC. Encoded protein: CASRMGQGGNGYTF.

This clone was counted a few times. The chain carries TRBV5-5 and TRBJ2-3; D is uncertain. Germline CDR1 is SGHKS and CDR2 is YYEKEE (reference sequence). V dropped 1 base and J dropped 1 base, with 4 bases sitting between them. The CDR3 length is 13 residues. The CDR3 bases are TGTGCCAGCAGCTTGTTGGGCACAGATACGCAGTATTTT. Residues: CASSLLGTDTQYF. The full variable domain, rest sourced from reference TRBV5-5 and TRBJ2-3, is DAGVTQSPTHLIKTRGQQVTLRCSPISGHKSVSWYQQVLGQGPQFIFQYYEKEERGRGNFPDRFSARQFPNYSSELNVNALLLGDSALYLCASSLLGTDTQYFGPGTRLTVL.

This chain uses TRBV6-5 with TRBJ2-4, with D hard to call. Germline V lookup: CDR1 MNHEY, CDR2 SVGAGI. Trimming cost V 2 bases and J 0 bases, with 2 bases left between them. The CDR3 sequence is 13 residues long. The CDR3 spells CASSYGAKNIQYF. The CDR3 region has the DNA TGTGCCAGCAGTTACGGAGCCAAAAACATTCAGTACTTC.

The chain links TRBV5-4 to TRBJ2-7; 7 nucleotides align to TRBD1. In germline, CDR1 is SGHNT, CDR2 YYREEE (reference sequence). The CDR3 spans 14 residues. The trim removed 4 bases at V and 6 bases at J, leaving 10 bases unmatched. The DNA of the CDR3 is TGTGCCAGCAGCCTGAACAGGGGTTACGGCGAGCAGTACTTC. Its protein product is CASSLNRGYGEQYF.

The chain joins TRBV18 to TRBJ2-5; D is uncertain. Germline V lookup: CDR1 KGHSH, CDR2 LQKENI. Trimming removed 2 bases from V and 2 bases from J, with 12 bases in between. CDR3 size: 15 residues. The CDR3 bases are TGTGCCAGCTCACCAGAACAGACGAAACAAGAGACCCAGTACTTC. It translates to CASSPEQTKQETQYF.

Remarks on this clone: Additional DNA sequences in this sample encode the identical CDR3. The V call is TRBV7-2, the J call TRBJ1-2; D remains ambiguous. The CDR3 runs 13 residues. Germline V gives CDR1 SGHTA, CDR2 FQGNSA. Trimming took 1 base from V and 8 from J, leaving 11 bases between them. In nucleotides, the CDR3 is TGTGCCAGCAGCTTAGAGGGTCTCGGGGGCTACACCTTC. This sequence encodes CASSLEGLGGYTF. Full variable domain (remainder filled in from reference TRBV7-2 and TRBJ1-2): GAGVSQSPSNKVTEKGKDVELRCDPISGHTALYWYRQSLGQGLEFLIYFQGNSAPDKSGLPSDRFSAERTGGSVSTLTIQRTQQEDSAVYLCASSLEGLGGYTFGSGTRLTVV.

The V gene is TRBV7-2, the J gene TRBJ2-2; unclear D gene. V was cut by 1 base and J by 3 bases, with 12 bases left in between. The germline CDR1 and CDR2 sequences are SGHTA and FQGNSA. There are 16 residues in the CDR3. CDR3 protein: CASSLVGRTDTGELFF. The CDR3, as DNA: TGTGCCAGCAGCTTAGTCGGACGAACTGACACCGGGGAGCTGTTTTTT.

J is TRBJ2-2 and V is TRBV12-3 or TRBV12-4, with D tentatively TRBD2 (6 bases). The CDR3 runs 13 residues. Trimming pared 3 bases from V and 4 bases from J, leaving 6 bases between. Here the CDR3 DNA reads TGTGCCAGCAGTTTGGGAGGCACCGGGGAGCTGTTTTTT. Its translation: CASSLGGTGELFF.

This chain joins TRBV5-1 and TRBJ1-1; 8 positions match TRBD1. Looked up from germline, CDR1 is SGHRS and CDR2 is YFSETQ. This CDR3 spans 13 amino acids. Losses at the gene ends were 3 bases for V and 4 bases for J; bases not matched to a gene: 2. CDR3 coding DNA: TGCGCCAGCAGCTCAGGACAGGGCACTGAAGCTTTCTTT. Encoded protein: CASSSGQGTEAFF.

The chain carries TRBV9 and TRBJ1-1; D is possibly TRBD1 (5 bases). This CDR3 is built from 15 residues. Germline V gene lookup returns CDR1 SGDLS and CDR2 YYNGEE. V lost 4 bases and J 4 bases, leaving 17 bases between the germline ends. The CDR3 loop reads CASSPITSGITEAFF. CDR3 in DNA: TGTGCCAGCAGCCCGATCACCTCAGGGATCACTGAAGCTTTCTTT.